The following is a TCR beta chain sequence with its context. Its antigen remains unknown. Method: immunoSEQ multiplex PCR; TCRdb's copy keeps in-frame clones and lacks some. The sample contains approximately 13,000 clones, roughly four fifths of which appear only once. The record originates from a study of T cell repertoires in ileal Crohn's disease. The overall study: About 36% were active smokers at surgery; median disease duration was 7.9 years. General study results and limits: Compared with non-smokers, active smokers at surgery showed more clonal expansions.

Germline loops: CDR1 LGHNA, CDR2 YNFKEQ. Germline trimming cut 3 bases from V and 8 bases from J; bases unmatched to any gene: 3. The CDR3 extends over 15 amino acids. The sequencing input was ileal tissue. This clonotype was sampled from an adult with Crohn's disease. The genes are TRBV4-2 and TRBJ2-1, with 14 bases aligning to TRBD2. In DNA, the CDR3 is TGTGCCAGCAGCCAGACTAGCGGGGGGGCGGATGAGCAGTTCTTC. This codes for CASSQTSGGADEQFF.